This T cell receptor beta chain stems from a study of OX40 agonist ivuxolimab in advanced cancers. The germline CDR1 and CDR2 sequences are LNHDA and SQIVND (reference sequence). V lost 4 bases and J lost 10; bases outside the gene matches: 2. The CDR3 spans 14 residues. Overall study results and limits: CD4+ and CD8+ blood T cells expanded clonally by week 6 at 0.1 to 3.0 mg/kg. Relative to CD4+, CD8+ T cells held more expanded clones on average.

Clones were read by immunoSEQ multiplex PCR, and TCRdb kept only the in-frame ones, dropping some. Of about 66,000 clones listed, 82% are singletons. Regarding this clone: What it binds is not known.

The specimen was CD4+ or CD8+ T cells sorted from blood, collected in a trial of the OX40 agonist ivuxolimab. The chain recombines TRBV19 with TRBJ2-1, with 15 bases that match TRBD2. The clonotype was recovered from an adult with an advanced solid tumor such as melanoma, head and neck, liver or kidney cancer. The CDR3 loop is CASSKGLAGGEQFF. In DNA, the CDR3 is TGTGCCAGTAGTAAGGGACTAGCGGGAGGCGAGCAGTTCTTC.